This is a list of T cell receptor beta chains from one sample in a study of T cells after yellow fever vaccination. TCRdb reprocessed the 5' RACE reads via MiXCR and lists one record per CDR3 protein. The sample holds 150,000 to 200,000 distinct CDR3 sequences, around 8.5% seen once. The sequences come from CD8+ T cells sorted from PBMCs, collected 45 days after the yellow fever booster vaccination. The receptor source for this set is a man younger than 35 who received the YFV17D yellow fever vaccine. Both conserved end residues are part of each CDR3. D genes are given only for firm matches. Clone size is shown for a subset of rows, as once, few, many or a class of expanded clone.

v_call,clone_size,d_call,j_call,cdr3_nt,cdr3_aa
TRBV27,.,.,TRBJ1-1,TGTGCCAGCAGAAAGTCGTGGGGGTCCTCCACTGAAGCTTTCTTT,CASRKSWGSSTEAFF
TRBV6-5,many,TRBD2,TRBJ2-1,TGTGCCAGCAGCTCCGCCGCTAGCGGGGGGCCCAATGAGCAGTTCTTC,CASSSAASGGPNEQFF
TRBV27,.,.,TRBJ2-5,TGTGCCAGCAGTTTCTGGTCGAAGGGGTCCCGAGAGACCCAGTACTTC,CASSFWSKGSRETQYF
TRBV2,.,TRBD2,TRBJ2-5,TGTGCCAGCAGTGAAGGGGAGGGAGAGACCCAGTACTTC,CASSEGEGETQYF
TRBV4-1,.,.,TRBJ2-7,TGCGCCAGCAGCCCGTCTGGGTACGGGCAGTACTTC,CASSPSGYGQYF
TRBV5-1,.,TRBD1,TRBJ2-2,TGCGCCAGCAGCATCTCGACAGGGCTCACCGGGGAGCTGTTTTTT,CASSISTGLTGELFF
TRBV11-2,many,.,TRBJ1-1,TGTGCCAGCAGCTCCCCGGCAGGGTCGCCTGAAGCTTTCTTT,CASSSPAGSPEAFF
TRBV18,.,.,TRBJ1-2,TGTGCCAGCTCCCCACCTGGGGGCGCACCTGGCTACACCTTC,CASSPPGGAPGYTF
TRBV2,few,TRBD1,TRBJ2-1,TGTGCCAGCAGACTTTCCGGGGACAGGGGCAATGAGCAGTTCTTC,CASRLSGDRGNEQFF
TRBV6-2/TRBV6-3,few,.,TRBJ1-1,TGTGCCAGCAGGTTTGACCCGATATTTACTGAAGCTTTCTTT,CASRFDPIFTEAFF
TRBV9,many,.,TRBJ1-2,TGTGCCAGCAGCCCGCCAGGTGGGGCGTTGGATGGCTACACCTTC,CASSPPGGALDGYTF
TRBV20-1,few,TRBD1,TRBJ1-2,TGCAGTGTTGGGACAGGGGGTTTGGAAGGCTACACCTTC,CSVGTGGLEGYTF
TRBV20-1,many,.,TRBJ2-1,TGCAGTGCTAGAGGGAAGCAGTTCTTC,CSARGKQFF
TRBV4-1,few,.,TRBJ2-7,TGCGCCAGCAGCAACGTGTTTATGGAGTACGAGCAGTACTTC,CASSNVFMEYEQYF
TRBV4-3,few,.,TRBJ2-3,TGCGCCAGCAGCCAAGGGGTGGGGCACTCTAGCACAGATACGCAGTATTTT,CASSQGVGHSSTDTQYF
TRBV19,many,TRBD2,TRBJ2-7,TGTGCCAGTTCCCCAGCGGGGGGGACCTACGAGCAGTACTTC,CASSPAGGTYEQYF
TRBV4-1,.,.,TRBJ1-1,TGCGCCAGCAGCCTGGCATCGGAAACTGAAGCTTTCTTT,CASSLASETEAFF
TRBV5-5,.,TRBD1,TRBJ2-5,TGTGCCAGCAGCTTTCCGGGACAGGGTCTGGAGACCCAGTACTTC,CASSFPGQGLETQYF
TRBV7-9,few,.,TRBJ1-6,TGTGCCAGCAGCCCCACGGCTGAATCACCCCTCCACTTT,CASSPTAESPLHF
TRBV7-9,few,.,TRBJ2-3,TGTGCCAGCACCGGGACGAGCACAGATACGCAGTATTTT,CASTGTSTDTQYF
TRBV2,.,.,TRBJ2-2,TGTGCCAGCAGTGCTCACTACAGCACCGGGGAGCTGTTTTTT,CASSAHYSTGELFF
TRBV4-3,.,.,TRBJ1-1,TGCGCCAGCAGCCAAGATGGGTGGAACAGGAGGTACACTGAAGCTTTCTTT,CASSQDGWNRRYTEAFF
TRBV4-1,.,TRBD2,TRBJ2-1,TGCGCCAGCAGCCAAGAGAGTAGCGGGGGGGGTGATGAGCAGTTCTTC,CASSQESSGGGDEQFF
TRBV12-3/TRBV12-4,many,.,TRBJ1-1,TGTGCCAGCATCGATGGGGCCACTGAAGCTTTCTTT,CASIDGATEAFF
TRBV4-3,few,.,TRBJ2-7,TGCGCCAGCAGCCAAGATCGGGTCCAGCCGTTCCGCTACTACGAGCAGTACTTC,CASSQDRVQPFRYYEQYF
TRBV5-6,.,.,TRBJ1-6,TGTGCCAGCAGCTTGGCTCATTACTATAATTCACCCCTCCACTTT,CASSLAHYYNSPLHF
TRBV11-2,.,.,TRBJ2-6,TGTGCCAGCAGCTTCCGAAGGGACCACTCTGGGGCCAACGTCCTGACTTTC,CASSFRRDHSGANVLTF
TRBV7-7,many,.,TRBJ2-5,TGTGCTAGCAGCTTAGAAGGGGACCAAGAGACCCAGTACTTC,CASSLEGDQETQYF
TRBV4-3,.,.,TRBJ2-1,TGCGCCAGCAGCCTAGCGACAGGAGACGATGAGCAGTTCTTC,CASSLATGDDEQFF
TRBV20-1,few,TRBD2,TRBJ2-7,TGCAGTGCTCGAGCGGGGGGCAACCCGGGCGAGCAGTACTTC,CSARAGGNPGEQYF
TRBV3-1,.,TRBD1,TRBJ2-1,TGTGCCAGCAGCCCGGGGACAGTCCTTAATGAGCAGTTCTTC,CASSPGTVLNEQFF
TRBV12-3/TRBV12-4,.,TRBD2,TRBJ2-2,TGTGCCAGCAGTGTTGCGGGGGGTCTCACCGGGGAGCTGTTTTTT,CASSVAGGLTGELFF
TRBV6-2/TRBV6-3,.,.,TRBJ2-4,TGTGCCAGCAGTTTGCAGGGCTCGGGCATTCAGTACTTC,CASSLQGSGIQYF
TRBV24-1,.,TRBD1,TRBJ2-2,TGTGCCACCAGTGAACAGGGGAGGAACACCGGGGAGCTGTTTTTT,CATSEQGRNTGELFF
TRBV27,many,.,TRBJ2-7,TGTGCCAGCAGGCTCGGGGTAGGGTACGAGCAGTACTTC,CASRLGVGYEQYF
TRBV7-9,.,.,TRBJ1-1,TGTGCCAGCAGCTTCCCCCCCGGCAGGGTAGGCACTGAAGCTTTCTTT,CASSFPPGRVGTEAFF
TRBV30,many,TRBD1,TRBJ1-1,TGTGCGTGGGACAGGGGGAGCACTGAAGCTTTCTTT,CAWDRGSTEAFF
TRBV5-1,few,TRBD1,TRBJ2-7,TGCGCCAGCAGATTAACAGGGGATTACGAGCAGTACTTC,CASRLTGDYEQYF
TRBV6-1,.,.,TRBJ1-3,TGTGCCAGCAGTGGCGCAGGACCGGGAAACACCATATATTTT,CASSGAGPGNTIYF
TRBV6-5,many,.,TRBJ2-3,TGTGCCACCCGTAGCGAGGACGATACGCAGTATTTT,CATRSEDDTQYF
TRBV7-9,.,.,TRBJ2-2,TGTGCCAGCAGCCCGGGTTCCAGCCTGAACACCGGGGAGCTGTTTTTT,CASSPGSSLNTGELFF
TRBV5-1,.,.,TRBJ2-1,TGCGCCAGCAGCTCTCCGGAGAGATCCTACAATGAGCAGTTCTTC,CASSSPERSYNEQFF
TRBV7-2,few,.,TRBJ1-2,TGTGCCAGCAGCTTGAGAGCTCAGGTTGCCACTAACTATGGCTACACCTTC,CASSLRAQVATNYGYTF
TRBV15,few,.,TRBJ1-5,TGTGCCACCAGCAGAGTTAGCAATCAGCCCCAGCATTTT,CATSRVSNQPQHF
TRBV29-1,.,TRBD2,TRBJ2-5,TGCAGCGTTGACCCGGGGGGTACGGAGACCCAGTACTTC,CSVDPGGTETQYF
TRBV27,few,.,TRBJ2-7,TGTGCCAGCAGTGGGGGTCCCCCCTACGAGCAGTACTTC,CASSGGPPYEQYF
TRBV6-5,few,.,TRBJ2-5,TGTGCCAGCAGTTACGCGAAGATAATTTTAGCGGACCAGGAGACCCAGTACTTC,CASSYAKIILADQETQYF
TRBV29-1,.,.,TRBJ1-3,TGCAGCGCCGAAGACAGGATGATTGGAAACACCATATATTTT,CSAEDRMIGNTIYF